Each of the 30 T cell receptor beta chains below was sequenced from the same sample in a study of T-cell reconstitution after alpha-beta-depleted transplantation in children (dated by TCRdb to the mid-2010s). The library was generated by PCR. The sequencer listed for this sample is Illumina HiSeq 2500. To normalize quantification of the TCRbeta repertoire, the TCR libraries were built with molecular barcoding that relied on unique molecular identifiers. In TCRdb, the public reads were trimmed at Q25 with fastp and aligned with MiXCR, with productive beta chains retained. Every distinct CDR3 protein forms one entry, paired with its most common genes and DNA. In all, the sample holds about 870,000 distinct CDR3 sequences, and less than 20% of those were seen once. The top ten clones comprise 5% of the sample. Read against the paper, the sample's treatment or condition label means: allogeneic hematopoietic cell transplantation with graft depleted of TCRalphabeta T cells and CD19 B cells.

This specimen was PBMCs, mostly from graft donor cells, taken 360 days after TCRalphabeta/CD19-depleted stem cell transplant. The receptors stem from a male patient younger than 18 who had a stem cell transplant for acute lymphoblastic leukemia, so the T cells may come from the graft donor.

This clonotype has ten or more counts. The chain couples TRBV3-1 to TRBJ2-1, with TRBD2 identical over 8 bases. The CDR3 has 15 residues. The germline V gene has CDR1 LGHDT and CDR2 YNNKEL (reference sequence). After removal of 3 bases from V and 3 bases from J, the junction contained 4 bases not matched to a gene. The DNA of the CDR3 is TGTGCCAGCAGCCAGGTAGCGGGAATCTACAATGAGCAGTTCTTC. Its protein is CASSQVAGIYNEQFF.

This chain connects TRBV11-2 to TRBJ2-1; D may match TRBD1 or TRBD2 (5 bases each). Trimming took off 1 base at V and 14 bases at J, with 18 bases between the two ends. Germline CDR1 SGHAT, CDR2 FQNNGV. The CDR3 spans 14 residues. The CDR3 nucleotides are TGTGCCAGCAGCTTAGGGTACGGGGCAAGGCCGGAGTTCTTC. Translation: CASSLGYGARPEFF. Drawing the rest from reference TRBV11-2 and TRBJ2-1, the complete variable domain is EAGVAQSPRYKIIEKRQSVAFWCNPISGHATLYWYQQILGQGPKLLIQFQNNGVVDDSQLPKDRFSAERLKGVDSTLKIQPAKLEDSAVYLCASSLGYGARPEFFGPGTRLTVL.

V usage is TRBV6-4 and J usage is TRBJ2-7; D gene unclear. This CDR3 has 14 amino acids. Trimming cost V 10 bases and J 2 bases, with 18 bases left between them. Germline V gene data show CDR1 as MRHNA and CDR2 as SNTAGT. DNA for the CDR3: TGTGCCAACGAACCCGAATCAGGCGCCTACGAGCAGTACTTC. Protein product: CANEPESGAYEQYF.

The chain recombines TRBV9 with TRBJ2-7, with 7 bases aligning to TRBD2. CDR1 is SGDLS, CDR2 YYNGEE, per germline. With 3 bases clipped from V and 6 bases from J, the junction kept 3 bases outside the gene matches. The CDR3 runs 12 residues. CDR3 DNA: TGTGCCAGCAGCGCGGGGAGGGGCGAGCAGTACTTC. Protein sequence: CASSAGRGEQYF.

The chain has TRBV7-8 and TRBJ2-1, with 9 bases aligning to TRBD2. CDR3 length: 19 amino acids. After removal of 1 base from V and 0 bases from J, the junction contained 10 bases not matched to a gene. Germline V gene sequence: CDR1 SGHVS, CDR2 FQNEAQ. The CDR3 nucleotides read TGTGCCAGCAGCTTAGAACTGGGACTAGCTGAGGGCTCCTACAATGAGCAGTTCTTC. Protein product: CASSLELGLAEGSYNEQFF.

Here the CDR3 reads CASSLGRAYQETQYF. In DNA, the CDR3 is TGTGCCAGCAGTTTAGGGCGGGCGTACCAAGAGACCCAGTACTTC. The chain links TRBV12-3 or TRBV12-4 to TRBJ2-5; D might be TRBD2 (5 bases). V was trimmed by 1 base and J by 0 bases, leaving 9 bases between them. The CDR3 totals 15 residues.

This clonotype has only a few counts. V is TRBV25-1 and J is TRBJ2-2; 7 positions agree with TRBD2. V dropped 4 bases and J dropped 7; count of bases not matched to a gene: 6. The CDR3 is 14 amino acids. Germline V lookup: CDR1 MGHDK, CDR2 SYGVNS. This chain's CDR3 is CASSGTSAGGELFF. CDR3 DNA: TGTGCCAGCAGTGGAACTAGCGCGGGCGGGGAGCTGTTTTTT.

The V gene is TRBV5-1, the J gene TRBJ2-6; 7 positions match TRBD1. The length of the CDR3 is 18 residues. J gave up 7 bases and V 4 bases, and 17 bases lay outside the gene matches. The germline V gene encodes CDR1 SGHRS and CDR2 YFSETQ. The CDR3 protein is CASSHDGTDRILANVLTF. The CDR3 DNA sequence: TGCGCCAGCAGCCACGACGGGACAGATAGGATACTAGCCAACGTCCTGACTTTC.

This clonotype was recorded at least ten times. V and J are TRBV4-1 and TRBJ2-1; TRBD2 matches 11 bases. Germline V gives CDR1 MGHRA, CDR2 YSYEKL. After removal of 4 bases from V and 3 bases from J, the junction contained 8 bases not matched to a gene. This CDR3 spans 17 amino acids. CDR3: CASSRTPGLADYNEQFF. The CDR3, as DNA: TGCGCCAGCAGCCGGACCCCGGGACTAGCGGACTACAATGAGCAGTTCTTC.

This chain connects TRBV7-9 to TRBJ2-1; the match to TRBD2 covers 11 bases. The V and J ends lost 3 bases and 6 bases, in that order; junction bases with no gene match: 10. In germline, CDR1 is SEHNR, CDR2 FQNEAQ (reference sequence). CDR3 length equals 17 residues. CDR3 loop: CASSFHSLAGAGNEQFF. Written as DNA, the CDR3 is TGTGCCAGCAGCTTCCACTCACTAGCGGGAGCCGGCAATGAGCAGTTCTTC.

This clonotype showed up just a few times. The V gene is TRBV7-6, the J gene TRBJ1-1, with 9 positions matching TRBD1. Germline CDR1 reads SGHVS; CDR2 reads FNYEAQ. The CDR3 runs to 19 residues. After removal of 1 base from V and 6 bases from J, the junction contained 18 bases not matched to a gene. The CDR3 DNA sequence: TGTGCCAGCAGCTTAGTAGCGGTGCGGGACAGGGAGACGGGCGCTGAAGCTTTCTTT. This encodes CASSLVAVRDRETGAEAFF.

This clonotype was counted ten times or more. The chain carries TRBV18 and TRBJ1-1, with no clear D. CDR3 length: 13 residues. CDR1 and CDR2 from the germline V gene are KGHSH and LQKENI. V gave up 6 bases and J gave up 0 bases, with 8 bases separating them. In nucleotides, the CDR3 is TGTGCCAGCTCTATCGGGTTGAACACTGAAGCTTTCTTT. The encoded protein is CASSIGLNTEAFF.

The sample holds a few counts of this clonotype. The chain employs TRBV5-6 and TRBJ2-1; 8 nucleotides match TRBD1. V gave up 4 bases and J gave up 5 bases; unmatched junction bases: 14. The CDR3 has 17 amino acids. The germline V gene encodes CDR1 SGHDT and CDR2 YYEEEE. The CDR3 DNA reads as TGTGCCAGCAGCCCCAAGGCTTGGACAGGGCTAAACAATGAGCAGTTCTTC. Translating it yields CASSPKAWTGLNNEQFF.

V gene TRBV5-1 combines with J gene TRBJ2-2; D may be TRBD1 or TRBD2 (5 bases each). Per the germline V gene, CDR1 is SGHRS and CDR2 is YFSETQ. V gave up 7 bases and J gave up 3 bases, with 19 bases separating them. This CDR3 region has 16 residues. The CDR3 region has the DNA TGCGCCAGCGGCCAAATCCGGGGCAAAGACACCGGGGAGCTGTTTTTT. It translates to CASGQIRGKDTGELFF.

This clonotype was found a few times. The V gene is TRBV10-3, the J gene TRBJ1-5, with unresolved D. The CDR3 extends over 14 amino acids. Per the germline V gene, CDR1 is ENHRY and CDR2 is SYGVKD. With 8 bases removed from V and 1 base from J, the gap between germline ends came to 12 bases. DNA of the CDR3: TGTGCCATCGGGCCAATAGGCAGCAATCAGCCCCAGCATTTT. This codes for CAIGPIGSNQPQHF.

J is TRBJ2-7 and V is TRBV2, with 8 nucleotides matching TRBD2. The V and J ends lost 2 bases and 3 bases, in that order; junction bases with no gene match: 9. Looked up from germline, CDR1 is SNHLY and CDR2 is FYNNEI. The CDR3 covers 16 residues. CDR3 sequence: CASSERGSGVYYEQYF. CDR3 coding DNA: TGTGCCAGCAGTGAACGGGGTAGCGGGGTATACTACGAGCAGTACTTC.

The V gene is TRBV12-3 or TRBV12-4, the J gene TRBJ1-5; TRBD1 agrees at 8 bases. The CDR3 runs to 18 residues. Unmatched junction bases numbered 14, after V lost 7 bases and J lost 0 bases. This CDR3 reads CASTRKGQGLYSNQPQHF. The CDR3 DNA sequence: TGTGCCAGCACTCGGAAAGGACAGGGTCTTTATAGCAATCAGCCCCAGCATTTT.

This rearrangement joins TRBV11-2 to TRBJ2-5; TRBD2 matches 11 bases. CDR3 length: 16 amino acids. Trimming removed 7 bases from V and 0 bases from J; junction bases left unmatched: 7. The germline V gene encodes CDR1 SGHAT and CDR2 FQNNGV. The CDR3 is CASNLVAGGDQETQYF. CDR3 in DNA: TGTGCCAGCAACCTCGTAGCGGGAGGGGACCAAGAGACCCAGTACTTC.

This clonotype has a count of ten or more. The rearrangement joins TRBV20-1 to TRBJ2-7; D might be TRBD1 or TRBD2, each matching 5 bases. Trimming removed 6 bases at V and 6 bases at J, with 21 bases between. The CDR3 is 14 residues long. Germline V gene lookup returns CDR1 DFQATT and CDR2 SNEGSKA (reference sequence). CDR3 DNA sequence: TGCAGTGCGAGCCGGAGTGTAGGGGCGGGCGAGCAGTACTTC. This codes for CSASRSVGAGEQYF.

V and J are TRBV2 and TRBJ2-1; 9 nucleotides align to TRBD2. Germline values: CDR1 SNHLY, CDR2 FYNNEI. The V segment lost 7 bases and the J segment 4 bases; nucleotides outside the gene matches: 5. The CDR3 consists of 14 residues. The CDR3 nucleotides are TGTGCCAGCAAAGGGCGGGAGGGATACAATGAGCAGTTCTTC. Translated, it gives CASKGREGYNEQFF.

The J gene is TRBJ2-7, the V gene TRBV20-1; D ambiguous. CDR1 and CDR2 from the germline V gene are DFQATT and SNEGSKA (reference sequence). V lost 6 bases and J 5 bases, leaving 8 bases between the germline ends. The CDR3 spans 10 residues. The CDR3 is CSAVGHEQYF. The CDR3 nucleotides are TGCAGTGCGGTAGGACACGAGCAGTACTTC.

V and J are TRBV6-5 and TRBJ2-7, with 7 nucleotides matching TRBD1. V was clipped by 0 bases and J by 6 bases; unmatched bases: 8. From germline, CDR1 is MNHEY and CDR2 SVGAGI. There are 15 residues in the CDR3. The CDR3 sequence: CASSYSTTGQGEQYF. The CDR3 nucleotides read TGTGCCAGCAGTTACTCGACGACAGGGCAGGGCGAGCAGTACTTC.

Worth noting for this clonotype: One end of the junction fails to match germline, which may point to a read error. This CDR3 reads CSARGGTF. The CDR3 DNA sequence: TGCAGTGCTAGAGGGGGGACCTTT. The J gene is TRBJ1-6, the V gene TRBV20-1; possibly TRBD1 for D (5 bases). The CDR3 is 8 residues long. CDR1 and CDR2 (germline): DFQATT, SNEGSKA (reference sequence).

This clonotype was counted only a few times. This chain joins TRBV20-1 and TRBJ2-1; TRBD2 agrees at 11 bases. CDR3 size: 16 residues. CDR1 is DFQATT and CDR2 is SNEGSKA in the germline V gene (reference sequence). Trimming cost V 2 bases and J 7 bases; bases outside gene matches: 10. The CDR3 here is CSARPPLAGGGNEQFF. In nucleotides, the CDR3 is TGCAGTGCTAGACCTCCCCTAGCGGGGGGTGGGAATGAGCAGTTCTTC.

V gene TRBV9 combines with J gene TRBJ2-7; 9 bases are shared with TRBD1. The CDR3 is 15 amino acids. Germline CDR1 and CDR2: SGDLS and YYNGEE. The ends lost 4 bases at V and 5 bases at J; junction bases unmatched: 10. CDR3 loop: CASSRDRAELDEQYF. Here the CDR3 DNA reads TGTGCCAGCAGCCGGGACAGGGCAGAGCTGGACGAGCAGTACTTC.

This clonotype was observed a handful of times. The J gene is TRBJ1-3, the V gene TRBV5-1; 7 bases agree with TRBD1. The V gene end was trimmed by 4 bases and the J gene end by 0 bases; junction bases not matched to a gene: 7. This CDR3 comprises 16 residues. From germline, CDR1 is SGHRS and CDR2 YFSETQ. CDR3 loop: CASSGGGTASGNTIYF. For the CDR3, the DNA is TGCGCCAGCAGCGGAGGGGGCACGGCCTCTGGAAACACCATATATTTT.

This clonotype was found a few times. CDR3 DNA: TGCAGTGCTAGAGGAGCGGGATGGATGTACAATGAGCAGTTCTTC. Encoded protein: CSARGAGWMYNEQFF. The chain has TRBV20-1 and TRBJ2-1; 7 bases line up with TRBD2. This CDR3 spans 15 amino acids. Germline loops: CDR1 DFQATT, CDR2 SNEGSKA (reference sequence). Germline trimming cut 1 base from V and 4 bases from J; bases unmatched to any gene: 7.

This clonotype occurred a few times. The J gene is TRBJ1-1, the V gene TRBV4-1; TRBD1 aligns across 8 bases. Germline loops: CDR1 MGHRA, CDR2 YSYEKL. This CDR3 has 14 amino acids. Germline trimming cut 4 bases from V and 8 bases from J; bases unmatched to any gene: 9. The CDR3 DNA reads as TGCGCCAGCAGCCGCGTGACAGGGGTCTCGGAAGCTTTCTTT. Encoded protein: CASSRVTGVSEAFF.

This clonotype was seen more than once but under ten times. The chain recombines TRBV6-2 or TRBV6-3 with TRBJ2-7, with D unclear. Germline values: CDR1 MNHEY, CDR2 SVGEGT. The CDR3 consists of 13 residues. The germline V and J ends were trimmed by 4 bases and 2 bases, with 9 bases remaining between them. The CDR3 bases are TGTGCCAGCAGTTGGAGCGAGGCCTACGAGCAGTACTTC. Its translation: CASSWSEAYEQYF.

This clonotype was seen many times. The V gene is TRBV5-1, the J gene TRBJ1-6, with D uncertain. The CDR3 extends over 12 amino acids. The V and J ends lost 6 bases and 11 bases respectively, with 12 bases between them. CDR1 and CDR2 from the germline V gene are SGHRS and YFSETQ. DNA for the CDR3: TGCGCCAGCACCGATCGGATGGCACCCCTCCACTTT. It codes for CASTDRMAPLHF.